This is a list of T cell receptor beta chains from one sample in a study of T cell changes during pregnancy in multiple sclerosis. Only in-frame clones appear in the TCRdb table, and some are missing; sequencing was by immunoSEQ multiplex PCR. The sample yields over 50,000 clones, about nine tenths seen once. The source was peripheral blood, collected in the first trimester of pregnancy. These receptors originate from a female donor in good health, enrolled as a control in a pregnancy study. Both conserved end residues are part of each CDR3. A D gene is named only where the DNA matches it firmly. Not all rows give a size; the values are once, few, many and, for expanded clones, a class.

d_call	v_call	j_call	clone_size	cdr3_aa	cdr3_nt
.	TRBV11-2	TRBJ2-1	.	CASRATTEQFF	TGTGCCAGCAGGGCGACAACTGAGCAGTTCTTC
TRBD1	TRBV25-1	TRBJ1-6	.	CASSVTGDTSPLHF	TGTGCCAGCAGCGTGACAGGGGATACTTCACCCCTCCACTTT
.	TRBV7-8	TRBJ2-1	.	CASSLSGRGYNEQFF	TGTGCCAGCAGCTTATCGGGTCGGGGTTACAATGAGCAGTTCTTC
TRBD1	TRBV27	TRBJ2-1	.	CASSSRYSPGTGNMNEQFF	TGTGCCAGCAGTTCCAGATACTCACCCGGGACAGGGAATATGAATGAGCAGTTCTTC
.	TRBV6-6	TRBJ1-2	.	CASTAGGYYGYTF	TGTGCCAGCACAGCTGGGGGGTACTATGGCTACACCTTC
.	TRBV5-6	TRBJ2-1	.	CASSPLPAVGEQFF	TGTGCCAGCAGCCCCCTTCCAGCGGTGGGAGAGCAGTTCTTC
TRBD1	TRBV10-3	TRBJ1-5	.	CAIRGDRRNQPQHF	TGTGCCATCAGGGGGGACAGACGAAATCAGCCCCAGCATTTT
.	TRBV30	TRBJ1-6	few	CAWSWEAGQSSPLHF	TGTGCCTGGAGTTGGGAGGCAGGTCAGAGCTCACCCCTCCACTTT
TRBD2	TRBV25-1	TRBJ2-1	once	CASTSGGPPRHEQFF	TGTGCCAGCACAAGCGGGGGCCCCCCCCGCCATGAGCAGTTCTTC
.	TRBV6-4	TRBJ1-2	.	CASSDMDSYGYTF	TGTGCCAGCAGTGACATGGACAGCTATGGCTACACCTTC
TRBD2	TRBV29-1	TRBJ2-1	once	CSVDWGLAGGRGSYNEQFF	TGCAGCGTCGATTGGGGACTAGCGGGAGGGCGGGGCTCCTACAATGAGCAGTTCTTC
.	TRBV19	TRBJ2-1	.	CASSIDLYEQFF	TGTGCCAGTAGTATAGATCTCTATGAGCAGTTCTTC
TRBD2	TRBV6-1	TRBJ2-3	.	CASSELLAGGPGTDTQYF	TGTGCCAGCAGTGAGTTACTAGCGGGGGGGCCAGGCACAGATACGCAGTATTTT
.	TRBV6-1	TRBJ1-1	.	CASSESGEGTEAFF	TGTGCCAGCAGTGAATCAGGGGAGGGGACTGAAGCTTTCTTT
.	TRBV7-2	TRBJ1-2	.	CASSSSLFNHGYTF	TGTGCCAGCAGCTCAAGTCTATTTAATCATGGCTACACCTTC
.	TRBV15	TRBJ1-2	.	CATSRDDGYTF	TGTGCCACCAGCAGAGACGATGGCTACACCTTC
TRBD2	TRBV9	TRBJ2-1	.	CASSVGGSGRYNEQFF	TGTGCCAGCAGCGTAGGTGGTAGCGGGAGGTACAATGAGCAGTTCTTC
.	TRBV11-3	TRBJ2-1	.	CASSLLDNEQFF	TGTGCCAGCAGTCTACTAGACAATGAGCAGTTCTTC
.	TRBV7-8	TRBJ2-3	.	CASTSELIPWDTQYF	TGTGCCAGCACCTCCGAGCTGATACCTTGGGATACGCAGTATTTT
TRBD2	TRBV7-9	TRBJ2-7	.	CASSFTAGGSAHEQYF	TGTGCCAGCAGCTTTACAGCGGGGGGGTCTGCCCACGAGCAGTACTTC
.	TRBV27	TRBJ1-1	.	CASSQMRASAFF	TGTGCCAGCAGCCAAATGAGGGCTTCGGCTTTCTTT
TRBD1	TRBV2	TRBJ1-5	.	CASRQGENQPQHF	TGTGCCAGCAGACAGGGGGAGAATCAGCCCCAGCATTTT
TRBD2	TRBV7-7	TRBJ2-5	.	CASSSTPGLGWETQYF	TGTGCTAGCAGCTCGACACCGGGACTAGGGTGGGAGACCCAGTACTTC
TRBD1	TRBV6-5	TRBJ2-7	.	CASGQGRDGSYEQYF	TGTGCCAGTGGACAGGGGAGGGATGGCTCCTACGAGCAGTACTTC
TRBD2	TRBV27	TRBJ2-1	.	CASSPLTSGRALYNEQFF	TGTGCCAGCAGTCCCCTGACTAGCGGGAGGGCCCTTTACAATGAGCAGTTCTTC
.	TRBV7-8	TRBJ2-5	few	CASSLGGQTSRETQYF	TGTGCCAGCAGCTTAGGAGGGCAGACTTCTAGGGAGACCCAGTACTTC
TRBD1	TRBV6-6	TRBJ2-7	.	CASSSSTGIASYEQYF	TGTGCCAGCAGTTCCTCGACAGGGATTGCATCCTACGAGCAGTACTTC
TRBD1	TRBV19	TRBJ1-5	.	CASSTVTGRQPQHF	TGTGCCAGTAGCACCGTGACAGGGCGGCAGCCCCAGCATTTT
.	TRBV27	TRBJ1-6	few	CASSQWLTPSPLHF	TGTGCCAGCAGTCAGTGGCTCACCCCATCACCCCTCCACTTT
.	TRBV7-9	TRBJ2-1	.	CASSLSPGKINEQFF	TGTGCCAGCAGCTTATCGCCAGGGAAAATCAATGAGCAGTTCTTC
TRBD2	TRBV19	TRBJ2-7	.	CASSIPGLAPDEQYF	TGTGCCAGTAGTATACCGGGACTAGCTCCGGACGAGCAGTACTTC
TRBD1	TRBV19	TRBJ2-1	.	CASSVDRGSYNEQFF	TGTGCCAGTAGTGTGGACAGGGGTTCCTACAATGAGCAGTTCTTC
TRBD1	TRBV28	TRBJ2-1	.	CASIGGGQGANEQFF	TGTGCCAGCATCGGAGGGGGACAGGGGGCGAATGAGCAGTTCTTC
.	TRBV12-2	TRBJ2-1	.	CASRISMTSGGVNEQFF	TGTGCAAGTCGCATCTCAATGACTAGCGGGGGGGTTAATGAGCAGTTCTTC